The clone carrying this T cell receptor beta chain was seen once. Treatment specified: oral pan-JAK inhibitor, 5-10 mg twice daily. The V gene end was trimmed by 3 bases and the J gene end by 2 bases; junction bases not matched to a gene: 6. Germline V gene sequence: CDR1 LNHDA, CDR2 SQIVND (reference sequence). This CDR3 spans 15 amino acids. cDNA reverse transcribed from extracted RNA served as the sequencing template. TCRdb's table, derived via immunoSEQ multiplex PCR, lists solely in-frame clones and lacks some. Of fewer than 100,000 clones detected, around 71% appear once; the ten largest clones hold roughly a sixth. This specimen comes from a study of CD8+ T cells in alopecia areata.

The chain has TRBV19 and TRBJ2-5; 7 positions match TRBD2. Sequencing used CD8+ T cells sorted from blood, obtained at approximately week 44, from a patient treated with tofacitinib. The sequence derives from a human donor with alopecia areata. The CDR3 DNA reads as TGTGCCAGTAGTATCGGGCTAGCGGAACAAGAGACCCAGTACTTC. Translating gives CASSIGLAEQETQYF.